The rows below give T cell receptor beta chains drawn from one sample of a study of early T cells in non-severe SARS-CoV-2 infection. MiXCR was run by TCRdb on the 5' RACE reads, yielding one entry per CDR3 protein. This table holds under 35,000 distinct CDR3 sequences, 5.4% found once. Sequencing input: whole blood. The origin of the receptors is an adult who was a healthcare worker with PCR-confirmed SARS-CoV-2 infection or an uninfected control (not recorded which). The CDR3 runs from the conserved cysteine through the conserved F or W. Fields, in order: V gene, J gene, D gene, clone size, CDR3 protein, CDR3 DNA. A D gene is named only where the DNA matches it firmly. The size entry is marked missing in some rows and otherwise reads once, few, many or a size class.

TRBV5-4,TRBJ2-1,NA,few,CASSLEDRSYNEQFF,TGTGCCAGCAGCTTGGAGGACCGCTCCTACAATGAGCAGTTCTTC
TRBV30,TRBJ1-2,NA,few,CAWSVGHNNYGYTF,TGTGCCTGGAGTGTGGGACACAATAACTATGGCTACACCTTC
TRBV28,TRBJ2-5,TRBD2,many,CASSSTSGQETQYF,TGTGCCAGCAGTTCGACTAGCGGGCAAGAGACCCAGTACTTC
TRBV30,TRBJ2-1,NA,NA,CAWRGPSNEQFF,TGTGCCTGGAGGGGACCCTCCAATGAGCAGTTCTTC
TRBV18,TRBJ1-1,NA,NA,CASSFGPNTEAFF,TGTGCCAGCTCCTTCGGGCCAAACACTGAAGCTTTCTTT
TRBV6-1,TRBJ2-1,TRBD2,many,CASSEVPLAGGIDEQFF,TGTGCCAGCAGTGAAGTCCCCCTAGCGGGGGGTATTGATGAGCAGTTCTTC
TRBV7-9,TRBJ1-1,TRBD1,many,CASSPYRGNQAFF,TGTGCCAGCAGCCCCTACAGGGGTAATCAAGCTTTCTTT
TRBV28,TRBJ2-1,NA,many,CASSSSGPSSYNEQFF,TGTGCCAGCAGTTCATCAGGACCCAGCTCCTACAATGAGCAGTTCTTC
TRBV7-8,TRBJ2-7,NA,NA,CASSPYRVGYEQYF,TGTGCCAGCAGCCCCTACAGGGTTGGCTACGAGCAGTACTTC
TRBV20-1,TRBJ2-7,NA,NA,CSASLAEKSVEQYF,TGCAGTGCTAGTTTAGCGGAAAAATCAGTCGAGCAGTACTTC
TRBV12-3/TRBV12-4,TRBJ1-5,NA,many,CASSLAENQPQHF,TGTGCCAGCAGTTTGGCGGAGAATCAGCCCCAGCATTTT
TRBV18,TRBJ2-1,NA,few,CVSSPFTGSYNEQFF,TGTGTCAGCTCACCATTCACGGGATCCTACAATGAGCAGTTCTTC
TRBV11-3,TRBJ2-1,NA,many,CASSLGRGNNEQFF,TGTGCCAGCAGCTTAGGACGCGGGAACAATGAGCAGTTCTTC
TRBV5-5,TRBJ1-2,NA,many,CASSNLREGPRGYTF,TGTGCCAGCAGCAATCTAAGAGAGGGCCCGAGAGGCTACACCTTC
TRBV24-1,TRBJ2-2,NA,many,CATSDWGLGTNTGELFF,TGTGCCACCAGTGATTGGGGGTTGGGAACGAACACCGGGGAGCTGTTTTTT
TRBV5-1,TRBJ2-2,TRBD2,many,CANSLGLAGHTGELFF,TGCGCCAACAGCTTGGGACTAGCGGGGCACACCGGGGAGCTGTTTTTT
TRBV11-2,TRBJ2-7,NA,few,CASKRGHSSYEQYF,TGTGCCAGCAAGCGGGGACACAGTTCCTACGAGCAGTACTTC
TRBV30,TRBJ2-3,NA,many,CAWSPQRDTQYF,TGTGCCTGGAGCCCTCAGAGGGATACGCAGTATTTT
TRBV28,TRBJ2-7,TRBD2,many,CASSFFAGGIEGYEQYF,TGTGCCAGCAGTTTTTTTGCGGGAGGAATTGAAGGGTACGAGCAGTACTTC
TRBV7-7,TRBJ2-1,NA,NA,CASSKTGSSYNEQFF,TGTGCTAGCAGCAAAACAGGTTCCTCCTACAATGAGCAGTTCTTC
TRBV12-3/TRBV12-4,TRBJ2-7,TRBD2,NA,CASSPGTSGVYEQYF,TGTGCCAGCAGTCCTGGGACTAGCGGGGTCTATGAGCAGTACTTC
TRBV7-3,TRBJ2-1,NA,few,CASSLGGSAKEQFF,TGTGCCAGCAGCTTAGGGGGGTCGGCGAAGGAGCAGTTCTTC
TRBV20-1,TRBJ2-1,NA,many,CSAPPGGGKTSGLGNEQFF,TGCAGTGCACCCCCCGGCGGAGGGAAAACTTCGGGTCTCGGCAATGAGCAGTTCTTC
TRBV24-1,TRBJ2-3,TRBD1,many,CATSEPTGTGGTDTQYF,TGTGCCACCAGTGAGCCAACCGGGACAGGGGGGACAGATACGCAGTATTTT
TRBV4-1,TRBJ1-4,TRBD1,many,CASSRDGQARGEKLFF,TGCGCCAGCAGCCGAGACGGACAGGCCCGGGGTGAAAAACTGTTTTTT
TRBV18,TRBJ2-7,TRBD2,NA,CASSGRGSSYEQYF,TGTGCCAGCTCAGGGCGGGGGAGCTCCTACGAGCAGTACTTC
TRBV6-6,TRBJ1-5,NA,many,CASSYNQGHQPQHF,TGTGCCAGCAGTTACAATCAGGGCCATCAGCCCCAGCATTTT
TRBV29-1,TRBJ2-1,NA,many,CSVEGERGTANNEQFF,TGCAGCGTTGAGGGGGAGAGGGGGACGGCAAACAATGAGCAGTTCTTC
TRBV12-3/TRBV12-4,TRBJ2-3,NA,many,CASSETNTDTQYF,TGTGCCAGCAGCGAGACTAACACAGATACGCAGTATTTT
TRBV6-5,TRBJ2-3,TRBD2,once,CASSPRTSGNTDTQYF,TGTGCCAGCAGTCCCAGGACTAGCGGGAACACAGATACGCAGTATTTT
TRBV5-1,TRBJ2-3,TRBD1,few,CASSPWTGSTDTQYF,TGCGCCAGCAGCCCCTGGACAGGGAGCACAGATACGCAGTATTTT
TRBV7-2,TRBJ2-1,NA,few,CASSWAGQSGEQFF,TGTGCCAGCAGCTGGGCCGGACAATCCGGTGAGCAGTTCTTC
TRBV6-4,TRBJ1-1,NA,many,CASSEKGSGSHTEAFF,TGTGCCAGCAGTGAGAAGGGGTCAGGGTCTCACACTGAAGCTTTCTTT
TRBV27,TRBJ2-7,TRBD1,many,CASSLLGQGTEQYF,TGTGCCAGCAGTTTATTGGGACAGGGTACCGAGCAGTACTTC
TRBV7-2,TRBJ2-6,NA,many,CASRAGGAGANVLTF,TGTGCCAGCAGAGCAGGCGGAGCTGGGGCCAACGTCCTGACTTTC
TRBV7-2,TRBJ1-6,NA,NA,CASSLEGGSPLHF,TGTGCCAGCAGCTTAGAGGGGGGGTCACCCCTCCACTTT
TRBV12-3/TRBV12-4,TRBJ2-5,TRBD1,NA,CASSPGTGGWETQYF,TGTGCCAGCAGCCCCGGGACAGGGGGCTGGGAGACCCAGTACTTC
TRBV28,TRBJ2-1,TRBD2,many,CASSPPDGRASEQFF,TGTGCCAGCAGTCCGCCCGACGGGAGGGCCTCTGAGCAGTTCTTC
TRBV10-3,TRBJ1-1,NA,NA,CAITRAMTPGPEAFF,TGTGCCATCACCAGAGCGATGACACCCGGCCCTGAAGCTTTCTTT
TRBV18,TRBJ2-7,TRBD2,many,CASSPPSGGSYEQYF,TGTGCCAGCTCACCACCGAGCGGGGGCTCCTACGAGCAGTACTTC
TRBV5-1,TRBJ2-3,NA,many,CASSLEDTDTQYF,TGCGCCAGCAGCTTGGAGGACACAGATACGCAGTATTTT
TRBV10-2,TRBJ2-1,TRBD2,many,CASSLAGVGVDEQFF,TGCGCCAGCAGTTTAGCGGGGGTAGGAGTCGATGAGCAGTTCTTC